This T cell receptor (beta chain) was sequenced in a study of blood T cell repertoires in COVID-19. On the study more broadly: Material from acute and convalescent COVID-19 was sourced from the United States, Italy and Spain. T cells, B-cell-depleted T cells, or PBMCs supplied cDNA or gDNA.

Authors' analysis steps: Counts of nucleated cells, estimated from reference gene primer amplification, were obtained. Assay: immunoSEQ multiplex PCR; the TCRdb copy retains only in-frame clones and omits some. The V and J calls and clone size were taken over from that table, and D and trimming were inferred from the DNA. The table has roughly 150,000 clones, about 83% seen once. CDR3 length: 14 amino acids. The V gene end was trimmed by 5 bases and the J gene end by 7 bases; junction bases not matched to a gene: 10. The V gene's germline CDR1 is SGHTA and CDR2 FQGTGA. The V gene is TRBV7-3, the J gene TRBJ1-1, with 7 bases lining up with TRBD1. Material: peripheral blood. This TCR was recovered from a woman in her sixties or seventies who had recovered from COVID-19. CDR3 sequence: CASSTHWGDSEAFF. The CDR3 bases are TGTGCCAGCAGCACACACTGGGGGGACAGTGAAGCTTTCTTT.